This T cell receptor beta chain comes out of a study of vaccination effects on CD4 cells after COVID-19. Study-wide background: The participants, recipients of two vaccine doses, got either BNT162b2 or mRNA-1273. Sample donation by two convalescent patients took place 16 days and one week before vaccination.

Per germline, CDR1 GTSNPN and CDR2 SVGIG (reference sequence). V lost 0 bases to trimming and J lost 7 bases, with 16 bases between them. There are 15 residues in the CDR3. The table came from immunoSEQ multiplex PCR; TCRdb's copy has only in-frame clones and leaves some out. The sample lists approximately 26,000 clones; roughly 77% were seen once. A note on this clone: Its antigen is currently unknown.

With the ViraFEST assay, the study expanded antigen-specific CD4+ T cells using viral peptide pools, then sequenced them. With about ten days of culture completed, CD4+ T cells were isolated. Documented for the person is a PCR-confirmed SARS-CoV-2 infection occurring between March and December 2020. This TCR was recovered from a human donor who had a prior SARS-CoV-2 infection. The sequencing used CD4+ T cells from PBMCs cultured with HCoV-NL63 spike peptides, collected before COVID-19 vaccination. This chain connects TRBV30 to TRBJ2-1; D remains unclear. CDR3 sequence: CAWSVPRTLINEQFF. The DNA for the CDR3 is TGTGCCTGGAGTGTACCCCGAACCTTGATTAATGAGCAGTTCTTC. Variable domain in full (rest from reference TRBV30 and TRBJ2-1): SQTIHQWPATLVQPVGSPLSLECTVEGTSNPNLYWYRQAAGRGLQLLFYSVGIGQISSEVPQNLSASRPQDRQFILSSKKLLLSDSGFYLCAWSVPRTLINEQFFGPGTRLTVL.